This T cell receptor (beta chain) is from a study of T cell responses to AZD1222 COVID-19 vaccine. Study-wide results and caveats: The study found Spike-specific TCR breadth and depth rose after two AZD1222 doses. Vaccine-related CD4 TCRs covered spike, predominating at 160-218 and 743-854. Close to half of all spike-specific TCRs reportedly target regions of the variants that are unmutated.

The data were produced by immunoSEQ multiplex PCR, yet TCRdb's version contains in-frame clones alone and is incomplete. The sample records tens of thousands of clones, approximately 80% being singletons. Concerning this clone itself: As yet, its antigen is unknown.

CDR3 length: 15 residues. Per the germline V gene, CDR1 is MNHEY and CDR2 is SMNVEV (reference sequence). V gave up 2 bases and J gave up 6 bases, with 14 bases separating them. The sample was peripheral blood, taken on day 0 of MenACWY control vaccination. The chain couples TRBV27 to TRBJ1-5, with a weak D call TRBD1 (5 bases). This clonotype was sampled from an adult in good health. The CDR3 sequence is CASSLLAGIGQPQHF. CDR3 DNA sequence: TGTGCCAGCAGTTTACTGGCAGGGATCGGTCAGCCCCAGCATTTT.